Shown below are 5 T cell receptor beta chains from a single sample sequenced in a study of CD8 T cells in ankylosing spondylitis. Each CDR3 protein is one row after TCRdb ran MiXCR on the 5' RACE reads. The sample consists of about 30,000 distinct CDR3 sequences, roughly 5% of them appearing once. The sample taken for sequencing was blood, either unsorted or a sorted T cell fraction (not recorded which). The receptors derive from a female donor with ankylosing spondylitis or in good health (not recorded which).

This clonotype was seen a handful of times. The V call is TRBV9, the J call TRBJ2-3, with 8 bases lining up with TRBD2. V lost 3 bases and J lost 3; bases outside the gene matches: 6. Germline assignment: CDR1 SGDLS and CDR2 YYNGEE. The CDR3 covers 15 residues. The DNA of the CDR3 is TGTGCCAGCAGCGCCTTCGGACTAGCTACAGATACGCAGTATTTT. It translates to CASSAFGLATDTQYF.

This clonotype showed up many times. The CDR3 loop is CASSPKTTRMGATQYF. In nucleotides, the CDR3 is TGTGCCAGCAGCCCAAAAACGACTAGGATGGGGGCTACGCAGTATTTT. The chain employs TRBV9 and TRBJ2-3; D might be TRBD1 or TRBD2, each matching 6 bases. Germline V CDR1 and CDR2: SGDLS, YYNGEE. V was clipped by 4 bases and J by 8 bases, with 23 bases between them. This CDR3 contains 16 residues.

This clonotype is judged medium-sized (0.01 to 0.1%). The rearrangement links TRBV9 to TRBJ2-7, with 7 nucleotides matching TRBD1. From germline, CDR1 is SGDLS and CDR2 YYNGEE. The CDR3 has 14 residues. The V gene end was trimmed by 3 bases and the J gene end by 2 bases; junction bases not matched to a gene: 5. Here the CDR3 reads CASSDGQAAYEQYF. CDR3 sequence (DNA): TGTGCCAGCAGCGACGGACAGGCAGCCTACGAGCAGTACTTC.

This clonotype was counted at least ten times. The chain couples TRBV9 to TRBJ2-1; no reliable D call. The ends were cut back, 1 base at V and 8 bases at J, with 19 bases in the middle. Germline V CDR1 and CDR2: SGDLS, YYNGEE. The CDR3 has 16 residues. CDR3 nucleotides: TGTGCCAGCAGCGTACACTCCGCTGGGTTTGTCGATGAGCAGTTCTTC. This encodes CASSVHSAGFVDEQFF.

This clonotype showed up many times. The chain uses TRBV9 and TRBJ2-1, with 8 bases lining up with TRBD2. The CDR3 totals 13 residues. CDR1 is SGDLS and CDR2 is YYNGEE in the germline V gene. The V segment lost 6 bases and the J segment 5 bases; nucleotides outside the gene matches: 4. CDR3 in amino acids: CASNRGGNNEQFF. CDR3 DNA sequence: TGTGCCAGCAACCGGGGGGGAAACAATGAGCAGTTCTTC.